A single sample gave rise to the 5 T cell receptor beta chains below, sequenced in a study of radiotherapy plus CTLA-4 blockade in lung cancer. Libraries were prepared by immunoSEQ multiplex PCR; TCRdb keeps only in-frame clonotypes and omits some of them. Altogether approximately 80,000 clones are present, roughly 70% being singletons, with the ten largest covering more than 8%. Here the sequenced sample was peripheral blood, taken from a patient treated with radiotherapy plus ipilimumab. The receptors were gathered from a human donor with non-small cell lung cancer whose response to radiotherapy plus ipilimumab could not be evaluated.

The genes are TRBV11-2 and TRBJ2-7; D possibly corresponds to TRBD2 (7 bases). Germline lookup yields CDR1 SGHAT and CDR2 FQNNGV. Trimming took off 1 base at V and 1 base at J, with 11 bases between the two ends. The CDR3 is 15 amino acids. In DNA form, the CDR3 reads TGTGCCAGCAGCTTAGTACAGGGAGGGTCCTACGAGCAGTACTTC. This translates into CASSLVQGGSYEQYF.

CDR3 DNA: TGTGCCAGCAGCCCAACCGGGACTGCCCTGAGCTCCTACAATGAGCAGTTCTTC. The encoded protein is CASSPTGTALSSYNEQFF. The chain couples TRBV9 to TRBJ2-1, with a tentative D call TRBD2 (6 bases). The CDR3 runs 18 residues. Trimming cost V 4 bases and J 0 bases, with 20 bases left between them. Germline CDR1 and CDR2: SGDLS and YYNGEE.

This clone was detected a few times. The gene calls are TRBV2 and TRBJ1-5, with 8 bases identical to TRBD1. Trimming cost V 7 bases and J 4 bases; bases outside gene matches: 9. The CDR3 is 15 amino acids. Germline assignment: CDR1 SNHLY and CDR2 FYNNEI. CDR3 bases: TGTGCCAGCACCCTGACAGGGGCAGTAAATCAGCCCCAGCATTTT. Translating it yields CASTLTGAVNQPQHF.

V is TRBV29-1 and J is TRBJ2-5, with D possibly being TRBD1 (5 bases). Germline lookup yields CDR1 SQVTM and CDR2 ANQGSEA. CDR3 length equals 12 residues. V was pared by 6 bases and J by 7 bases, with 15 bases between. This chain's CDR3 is CSVLTDLGTQYF. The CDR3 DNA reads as TGCAGCGTCCTGACAGATTTAGGGACCCAGTACTTC.

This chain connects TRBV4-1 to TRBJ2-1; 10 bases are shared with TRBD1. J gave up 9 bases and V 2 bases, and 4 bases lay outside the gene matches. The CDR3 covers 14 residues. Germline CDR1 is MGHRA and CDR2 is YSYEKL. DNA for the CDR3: TGCGCCAGCAGCCAACCGGGACAGGGGAGTGAGCAGTTCTTC. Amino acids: CASSQPGQGSEQFF.